The T cell receptor beta chain described here comes from a study of cytomegalovirus exposure and HLA in healthy donors. Across the whole study: HLA-typed donors were the source of approximately 86 million unique TCRs held in an early data release.

Study-wide points: Prior analysis indicated that the majority of TCR beta V segments exhibited productivity approximately 90% or approximately 30% of the time. TCR beta sequences reportedly predicted the HLA-A and HLA-B alleles of most subjects accurately.

On this clone itself: No antigen is known for it.

Primers for the PCR totalled 60 Vbeta and 13 Jbeta. The data were produced by immunoSEQ multiplex PCR, yet TCRdb's version contains in-frame clones alone and is incomplete. The table lists 150,000 or so clones, approximately 82% of them singletons. CDR1 and CDR2 from the germline V gene are SQVTM and ANQGSEA. With V trimmed by 6 bases and J by 0 bases, 8 bases remained unmatched. The CDR3 runs 17 residues. The receptor comes from a man in his late teens or twenties in good health and CMV-seropositive. This chain connects TRBV29-1 to TRBJ2-3, with 14 bases aligning to TRBD2. The specimen sequenced was PBMCs. The CDR3 DNA reads as TGCAGCGTCGATGGACTAGCGGGAGGCGGTAGCACAGATACGCAGTATTTT. It encodes CSVDGLAGGGSTDTQYF.